One sample yielded the 4 T cell receptor beta chains listed below, sequenced in a study of T-cell reconstitution after alpha-beta-depleted transplantation in children. Preparation of the TCRbeta library was carried out with unique molecular identifiers. MiXCR, run by TCRdb on the PCR reads, gives a single entry per CDR3 protein. The sample lists under 400,000 distinct CDR3 sequences; over 20% were seen once. The material was PBMCs, mostly from graft donor cells, obtained 180 days after TCRalphabeta/CD19-depleted stem cell transplant. The receptors originated from a male patient between 5 and 17 years old who had a stem cell transplant for acute lymphoblastic leukemia, so the T cells may come from the graft donor.

This clonotype came up a few times. The chain combines TRBV15 with TRBJ2-1; D might be TRBD2 (5 bases). Germline V gene lookup returns CDR1 LNHNV and CDR2 YYDKDF (reference sequence). V lost 1 base and J lost 0, with 10 bases in between. The CDR3 runs 16 residues. The CDR3 bases are TGTGCCACCAGCAGAGCCGGGATGAGCTCCTACAATGAGCAGTTCTTC. It codes for CATSRAGMSSYNEQFF.

V is TRBV7-6 and J is TRBJ2-1; tentative D call: TRBD2 (5 bases). Trimming stripped 5 bases from V and 5 bases from J, with 16 bases between. Per germline, CDR1 SGHVS and CDR2 FNYEAQ. The CDR3 has 15 residues. CDR3 region: CASSPREWWDNEQFF. CDR3 bases: TGTGCCAGCAGCCCTCGGGAATGGTGGGACAATGAGCAGTTCTTC.

This clonotype was observed a few times. This rearrangement joins TRBV4-1 to TRBJ2-2; the match to TRBD2 covers 8 bases. Germline CDR1 MGHRA, CDR2 YSYEKL. This CDR3 contains 17 residues. Germline trimming cut 1 base from V and 8 bases from J; bases unmatched to any gene: 12. CDR3 sequence: CASSQGPGTRGVGELFF. DNA for the CDR3: TGCGCCAGCAGCCAAGGACCCGGGACTAGAGGGGTAGGGGAGCTGTTTTTT.

The rearrangement joins TRBV15 to TRBJ1-2, with a tentative D call TRBD1 (5 bases). The CDR3 spans 13 residues. V lost 11 bases, J lost 0 bases, and 13 bases lay in between. The germline gives CDR1 LNHNV, CDR2 YYDKDF (reference sequence). CDR3 sequence: CAASGHPNYGYTF. CDR3 in DNA: TGTGCCGCATCCGGACACCCTAACTATGGCTACACCTTC.